This passage covers 18 T cell receptor beta chains from one sample sequenced in a study of blood T cell repertoires in COVID-19. Clones were sequenced by immunoSEQ multiplex PCR, and TCRdb holds only the in-frame ones, with some missing. This table has 390,000 or so clones, 80% to 90% appearing once. The sequencing input was PBMCs or T cells enriched from blood (not recorded which). These receptors were collected from a man between 18 and 29 years old who had recovered from COVID-19.

This chain links TRBV4-2 with TRBJ2-7; D perhaps matches TRBD1 (6 bases). Trimming pared 2 bases from V and 2 bases from J, leaving 13 bases between. Looked up from germline, CDR1 is LGHNA and CDR2 is YNFKEQ. This CDR3 has 15 amino acids. This CDR3 reads CASSQSPGTTYEQYF. The CDR3 bases are TGTGCCAGCAGCCAATCTCCCGGGACAACCTACGAGCAGTACTTC.

The chain recombines TRBV6-1 with TRBJ1-5, with a weak D call TRBD1 (6 bases). V gave up 3 bases and J gave up 6 bases, with 9 bases separating them. Looked up from germline, CDR1 is MNHNS and CDR2 is SASEGT. The CDR3 is 13 residues long. In DNA, the CDR3 is TGTGCCAGCAGTGAGATGGACAGTCAGCCCCAGCATTTT. Translation: CASSEMDSQPQHF.

The gene calls are TRBV5-6 and TRBJ1-1; D might be TRBD1 (6 bases). There are 14 residues in the CDR3. Trimming stripped 5 bases from V and 1 base from J, with 12 bases between. Germline CDR1 is SGHDT and CDR2 is YYEEEE. The CDR3 spells CASSPGGRNTEAFF. The CDR3 DNA sequence: TGTGCCAGCAGTCCTGGGGGCAGGAACACTGAAGCTTTCTTT.

The chain joins TRBV7-2 to TRBJ1-2, with D possibly TRBD1 on 6 matching bases. CDR1 and CDR2 (germline): SGHTA, FQGNSA. Deletions cut 3 bases from V and 0 bases from J, with 11 bases between. The CDR3 sequence is 15 residues long. For the CDR3, the DNA is TGTGCCAGCAGCTTGTACAGGGTATCTAACTATGGCTACACCTTC. This encodes CASSLYRVSNYGYTF. The variable domain in full, with the rest retrieved from reference TRBV7-2 and TRBJ1-2, is GAGVSQSPSNKVTEKGKDVELRCDPISGHTALYWYRQSLGQGLEFLIYFQGNSAPDKSGLPSDRFSAERTGGSVSTLTIQRTQQEDSAVYLCASSLYRVSNYGYTFGSGTRLTVV.

The V call is TRBV9, the J call TRBJ1-1; TRBD1 might be the D (5 bases). The germline V gene encodes CDR1 SGDLS and CDR2 YYNGEE. The CDR3 extends over 15 amino acids. The V and J ends lost 4 bases and 3 bases respectively, with 16 bases between them. The DNA of the CDR3 is TGTGCCAGCAGCCCCCGGCCAGGGATGGACACTGAAGCTTTCTTT. Translated: CASSPRPGMDTEAFF.

The chain carries TRBV13 and TRBJ2-3; D remains unclear. There are 13 residues in the CDR3. Germline V gene sequence: CDR1 PRHDT, CDR2 FYEKMQ (reference sequence). Trimming cost V 5 bases and J 5 bases, with 11 bases left between them. This chain's CDR3 is CASSAYSGDTQYF. CDR3 DNA sequence: TGTGCCAGCAGCGCCTATAGTGGAGATACGCAGTATTTT.

The rearrangement joins TRBV19 to TRBJ1-2; 10 bases are shared with TRBD1. CDR1 is LNHDA, CDR2 SQIVND, per germline (reference sequence). This CDR3 comprises 13 residues. The trim removed 10 bases at V and 4 bases at J, leaving 6 bases unmatched. The DNA for the CDR3 is TGTGCCACCCGGGACAGGGGAATCTATGGCTACACCTTC. Encoded protein: CATRDRGIYGYTF.

The chain is built from TRBV28 and TRBJ1-1; D uncertain. Trimming shortened V by 5 bases and J by 1 base, and 14 bases separated the two germline ends. This CDR3 region has 15 residues. Germline V CDR1 and CDR2: MDHEN, SYDVKM. CDR3 coding DNA: TGTGCCAGCAGTCTCGAGATGAGGGAGAACACTGAAGCTTTCTTT. Its protein is CASSLEMRENTEAFF.

The V gene is TRBV12-3 or TRBV12-4, the J gene TRBJ2-1, with 10 bases aligning to TRBD1. V shed 5 bases, J shed 8 bases, and the junction held 3 bases outside the gene matches. The CDR3 is made up of 13 amino acids. The chain's CDR3 is CASSLGTGDEQFF. CDR3 DNA: TGTGCCAGCAGTCTAGGGACAGGGGATGAGCAGTTCTTC.

The CDR3, as DNA: TGTGCCAGCAGTGAAACACGGGATCCCGGGGCCAACGTCCTGACTTTC. This translates into CASSETRDPGANVLTF. The rearrangement uses TRBV2 and TRBJ2-6; maybe TRBD2 (5 bases). Germline V gene lookup returns CDR1 SNHLY and CDR2 FYNNEI. This CDR3 comprises 16 residues. Trimming pared 2 bases from V and 4 bases from J, leaving 12 bases between. Using reference TRBV2 and TRBJ2-6 for the parts outside the CDR3, the full variable domain is EPEVTQTPSHQVTQMGQEVILRCVPISNHLYFYWYRQILGQKVEFLVSFYNNEISEKSEIFDDQFSVERPDGSNFTLKIRSTKLEDSAMYFCASSETRDPGANVLTFGAGSRLTVL.

The chain couples TRBV6-5 to TRBJ2-2, with 11 bases lining up with TRBD2. Germline lookup yields CDR1 MNHEY and CDR2 SVGAGI. The CDR3 runs to 15 residues. V was clipped by 7 bases and J by 5 bases; unmatched bases: 6. The CDR3 coding sequence is TGTGCCAGCATCCTGGGACTAGCGGATACCGGGGAGCTGTTTTTT. Protein: CASILGLADTGELFF.

The rearrangement links TRBV6-1 to TRBJ1-5, with a weak D call TRBD1 (5 bases). V was clipped by 4 bases and J by 2 bases, with 15 bases between them. This CDR3 spans 16 amino acids. Germline V gene lookup returns CDR1 MNHNS and CDR2 SASEGT. The chain's CDR3 is CASSGKVTGGNQPQHF. CDR3 DNA: TGTGCCAGCAGTGGAAAAGTCACAGGAGGCAATCAGCCCCAGCATTTT.

V and J are TRBV19 and TRBJ2-2; 9 bases match TRBD2. CDR1 LNHDA and CDR2 SQIVND come from the germline V gene (reference sequence). The CDR3 covers 18 residues. V was pared by 10 bases and J by 4 bases, with 19 bases of the junction left unmatched. For the CDR3, the DNA is TGTGCCACTAGCTCGGCTAGCGGGAATCTTATATCCACCGGGGAGCTGTTTTTT. Its translation: CATSSASGNLISTGELFF.

This clone was detected a few times. The chain's CDR3 is CASSLIAATDTQYF. The CDR3 bases are TGTGCCAGCAGCCTCATAGCGGCCACAGATACGCAGTATTTT. The rearrangement links TRBV3-1 (or the pseudogene TRBV3-2) to TRBJ2-3; weak D call: TRBD2 (6 bases). The CDR3 contains 14 residues. The V end was cut by 4 bases, the J end by 2 bases, with 10 bases between. Germline V lookup: CDR1 LGHDT, CDR2 YNNKEL (reference sequence).

This clone was observed a single time. This sequence joins TRBV7-9 and TRBJ2-3, with D perhaps matching TRBD1 (5 bases). There are 15 residues in the CDR3. V gave up 1 base and J gave up 4 bases, with 12 bases separating them. CDR1 and CDR2 from the germline V gene are SEHNR and FQNEAQ (reference sequence). The DNA of the CDR3 is TGTGCCAGCAGCTTAGAGGCAGGGTTGGCAGATACGCAGTATTTT. It encodes CASSLEAGLADTQYF.

V is TRBV6-2 or TRBV6-3 and J is TRBJ2-3, with 10 bases fitting TRBD2. Germline V gene data show CDR1 as MNHEY and CDR2 as SVGEGT. After removal of 2 bases from V and 4 bases from J, the junction contained 3 bases not matched to a gene. The CDR3 loop spans 15 amino acids. The CDR3 DNA is TGTGCCAGCAGTTACCGGGGGACTAGCGCAGATACGCAGTATTTT. Amino acids: CASSYRGTSADTQYF.

The chain is built from TRBV9 and TRBJ1-1, with D possibly matching TRBD1 (5 bases). V was clipped by 3 bases and J by 4 bases, with 10 bases between them. This CDR3 is 13 amino acids long. CDR1 is SGDLS and CDR2 is YYNGEE in the germline V gene. CDR3 coding DNA: TGTGCCAGCAGCGAGGGCGGGGGCACTGAAGCTTTCTTT. It translates to CASSEGGGTEAFF.

This clone has a single count. The V gene is TRBV7-9, the J gene TRBJ1-1; 7 bases agree with TRBD1. Trimming cost V 6 bases and J 0 bases; bases outside gene matches: 10. CDR3 length: 16 amino acids. Germline values: CDR1 SEHNR, CDR2 FQNEAQ (reference sequence). The CDR3 DNA is TGTGCCAGCAGTTCACGGCCGGGACAGATGAACACTGAAGCTTTCTTT. Its protein product is CASSSRPGQMNTEAFF.